Listed below are T cell receptor beta chains from one sample, sequenced in a study of ipilimumab plus nivolumab after autologous stem cell transplantation. Method: immunoSEQ multiplex PCR; TCRdb's copy keeps in-frame clones and lacks some. The repertoire holds fewer than 95,000 clones, with approximately 86% as singletons. This specimen was PBMCs, taken in a trial of ipilimumab plus nivolumab as post-transplant consolidation. Receptors were obtained from a male donor with diffuse large B-cell lymphoma. Each CDR3 is given with its conserved first and last residue. D genes are given only for firm matches. A row's size may be missing; if present it is once, few, many or a size class.

NA,TRBV6-1,TRBJ2-7,NA,TGTGCCAGCAGCGCAGCCTACGAGCAGTACTTC,CASSAAYEQYF
NA,TRBV30,TRBJ1-5,NA,TGTGCCTGGAGTTCCGGAGGGGATCAGCCCCAGCATTTT,CAWSSGGDQPQHF
TRBD1,TRBV11-2,TRBJ2-5,NA,TGTGCCAGCAGCTTGGGACAGGGGGACGTAAAGACCCAGTACTTC,CASSLGQGDVKTQYF
TRBD2,TRBV7-7,TRBJ2-3,NA,TGTGCCAGCAGCTTAGAAACTGGCGGGGGGGCCCAGTATTTT,CASSLETGGGAQYF
NA,TRBV14,TRBJ2-3,NA,TGTGCCAGCAGCCAAGAGTGGTCCCGCACAGATACGCAGTATTTT,CASSQEWSRTDTQYF
TRBD2,TRBV10-3,TRBJ2-1,NA,TGTGCCATCAGTGAAAGTTTTGCGGGGGGCCCCGTAGGCAATGAGCAGTTCTTC,CAISESFAGGPVGNEQFF
TRBD1,TRBV7-6,TRBJ1-3,many,TGTGCCAGCAGCTACTCGGGACAGGGCTTTGGAAACACCATATATTTT,CASSYSGQGFGNTIYF
TRBD1,TRBV6-1,TRBJ1-2,NA,TGTGCCAGCGAACCGGGACAGGGGTATGGCTACACCTTC,CASEPGQGYGYTF
TRBD1,TRBV19,TRBJ2-1,few,TGTGCCAGTAGTAGCCTATCCGGGACAGGGGGCTTAAAGCAGTTCTTC,CASSSLSGTGGLKQFF
NA,TRBV29-1,TRBJ2-2,NA,TGCAGCGCTGACAGAATAAACACCGGGGAGCTGTTTTTT,CSADRINTGELFF
NA,TRBV5-6,TRBJ1-1,NA,TGTGCCAGCAGCTTGGGGAGGCGGACTGAAGCTTTCTTT,CASSLGRRTEAFF
NA,TRBV5-6,TRBJ1-2,NA,TGTGCCAGCAGCTCCGGGTACCTTGGGGGCTACACCTTC,CASSSGYLGGYTF
NA,TRBV5-3,TRBJ1-2,NA,TGTGCCAGAAGCTTGACTAGCCGGTATGGCTACACCTTC,CARSLTSRYGYTF
NA,TRBV7-2,TRBJ2-5,NA,TGTGCCAGCAGCCCCTCGCGGGCCCAAGAGACCCAGTACTTC,CASSPSRAQETQYF
NA,TRBV5-1,TRBJ2-3,once,TGCGCCAGCAGCTTGGCGCTAGACGGAAGCACAGATACGCAGTATTTT,CASSLALDGSTDTQYF
NA,TRBV15,TRBJ1-2,NA,TGTGCCACCAGCAGAGCTAGGGACACCTTCTATGGCTACACCTTC,CATSRARDTFYGYTF
NA,TRBV19,TRBJ1-2,few,TGTGCCAGTAGGAACTATGGCTACACCTTC,CASRNYGYTF
NA,TRBV4-1,TRBJ1-2,NA,TGCGCCAGCAGCCTACTTCCCGGGGCTAACTATGGCTACACCTTC,CASSLLPGANYGYTF
TRBD2,TRBV2,TRBJ2-3,NA,TGTGCCAGCAGTGTGCAGCGGGGGAGCACAGATACGCAGTATTTT,CASSVQRGSTDTQYF
NA,TRBV5-1,TRBJ2-5,NA,TGCGCCAGCGGATCCTACCCGGACGAGACCCAGTACTTC,CASGSYPDETQYF
NA,TRBV7-8,TRBJ1-2,NA,TGTGCCAGCAGCCATTTGATGGCCTGGGCGAGAGGCTACACCTTC,CASSHLMAWARGYTF
NA,TRBV13,TRBJ2-3,NA,TGTGCCAGCAGCCGACTAGAGAGGGAAGCAGATACGCAGTATTTT,CASSRLEREADTQYF